The rows below give T cell receptor beta chains drawn from one sample of a study of T cells in Graves' hyperthyroidism and ophthalmopathy. From the multiplex PCR reads, TCRdb called clonotypes with MiXCR, one entry per CDR3 protein. Among about 360,000 distinct CDR3 sequences, less than 15% were seen once, and the ten largest hold 9% to 9.5%. The specimen sequenced was blood. Source of these receptors: a woman aged 18-35 years with Graves' hyperthyroidism. The CDR3 runs from the conserved cysteine through the conserved F or W. A D gene is named only where the DNA matches it firmly. Rows give clone size only sometimes, using once, few, many, or a class for an expanded clone.

CDR3	DNA	length	D	V	J	size
CSARGSLNLFEAFF	TGCAGTGCTAGAGGGAGTTTAAATCTCTTTGAAGCTTTCTTT	14	NA	TRBV20-1	TRBJ1-1	many
CASSPGGTGAGYTF	TGTGCCAGTAGTCCCGGGGGGACAGGGGCCGGCTACACCTTC	14	TRBD1	TRBV19	TRBJ1-2	few
CASSTGTSAHEQYF	TGTGCCAGCAGCACAGGGACTAGCGCCCACGAGCAGTACTTC	14	TRBD2	TRBV27	TRBJ2-7	many
CASSRGGLSYNEQFF	TGCGCCAGCAGCCGCGGCGGGCTCTCCTACAATGAGCAGTTCTTC	15	NA	TRBV5-1	TRBJ2-1	many
CASSSLTGRHYGYTF	TGTGCCAGCAGTTCCTTGACAGGGCGCCACTATGGCTACACCTTC	15	TRBD1	TRBV6-5	TRBJ1-2	NA
CASGLGSPLHF	TGTGCCAGCGGACTCGGATCACCCCTCCACTTT	11	NA	TRBV19	TRBJ1-6	NA
CASMQGNYNEQFF	TGTGCCAGTATGCAGGGAAACTACAATGAGCAGTTCTTC	13	NA	TRBV19	TRBJ2-1	few
CASSTLAARTDTQYF	TGTGCCAGCAGCACACTAGCGGCTAGAACAGATACGCAGTATTTT	15	TRBD2	TRBV7-8	TRBJ2-3	many
CASSPTGDLNNEQFF	TGTGCCAGCAGCCCGACCGGGGACCTGAACAATGAGCAGTTCTTC	15	NA	TRBV12-3/TRBV12-4	TRBJ2-1	many
CATSRDRNRETQYF	TGTGCCACCAGCAGAGATCGGAACCGAGAGACCCAGTACTTC	14	NA	TRBV15	TRBJ2-5	many
CASSLGQLEAFF	TGTGCCAGCAGCTTAGGCCAGCTTGAAGCTTTCTTT	12	NA	TRBV7-9	TRBJ1-1	many
CATRKRTGGNEQFF	TGTGCCACCAGGAAAAGGACAGGGGGTAATGAGCAGTTCTTC	14	TRBD1	TRBV24-1	TRBJ2-1	NA
CSVDRTGNLETQYF	TGCAGCGTTGACCGGACAGGGAACTTGGAGACCCAGTACTTC	14	TRBD1	TRBV29-1	TRBJ2-5	many
CASSYPSGRPTNTGELFF	TGTGCCAGCAGTTACCCGAGCGGGAGGCCGACGAACACCGGGGAGCTGTTTTTT	18	TRBD2	TRBV6-2/TRBV6-3	TRBJ2-2	many
CATEGGQGLAFF	TGTGCCACGGAAGGGGGACAGGGCCTAGCTTTCTTT	12	TRBD1	TRBV3-1	TRBJ1-1	many
CASSFGQVAQFAQYF	TGTGCCAGCAGCTTTGGGCAGGTCGCTCAGTTCGCCCAGTACTTC	15	NA	TRBV7-2	TRBJ2-5	many
CASSLGGGRIRGDTQYF	TGCGCCAGCAGCTTGGGTGGCGGGAGGATTCGAGGAGATACGCAGTATTTT	17	TRBD2	TRBV5-1	TRBJ2-3	many
CASSPDYTSQPQHF	TGTGCCAGTTCCCCGGACTACACTTCTCAGCCCCAGCATTTT	14	NA	TRBV19	TRBJ1-5	NA
CASSGGAVQPQHF	TGTGCCAGCTCGGGGGGGGCTGTTCAGCCCCAGCATTTT	13	NA	TRBV18	TRBJ1-5	many
CASSALSPIAGNEQFF	TGTGCCAGCAGTGCCTTGTCCCCTATAGCGGGGAATGAGCAGTTCTTC	16	TRBD2	TRBV12-3/TRBV12-4	TRBJ2-1	many
CASIGSTEKLFF	TGTGCCAGTATCGGCAGTACCGAAAAACTGTTTTTT	12	NA	TRBV19	TRBJ1-4	many
CASSLGVSIYNEQFF	TGTGCCAGCAGCTTAGGGGTTAGTATATACAATGAGCAGTTCTTC	15	NA	TRBV11-2	TRBJ2-1	many
CASSEYGTGNSYEQYF	TGTGCCAGCAGTGAATACGGGACAGGTAACTCCTACGAGCAGTACTTC	16	TRBD1	TRBV25-1	TRBJ2-7	many
CASSPLAGLGDTQYF	TGCGCCAGCAGCCCGCTAGCGGGGCTAGGAGATACGCAGTATTTT	15	TRBD2	TRBV5-1	TRBJ2-3	few
CASSEALRGAGELFF	TGTGCCAGCAGTGAAGCGCTTCGAGGGGCCGGGGAGCTGTTTTTT	15	NA	TRBV2	TRBJ2-2	NA
CSVEGDPRYGGDTQYF	TGCAGCGTTGAGGGGGACCCTCGGTATGGGGGAGATACGCAGTATTTT	16	NA	TRBV29-1	TRBJ2-3	many
CASSLDGGWNGELFF	TGCGCCAGCAGCTTGGACGGGGGTTGGAACGGGGAGCTGTTTTTT	15	NA	TRBV5-1	TRBJ2-2	NA
CASGRDEVTEAFF	TGTGCCAGCGGCCGGGATGAGGTAACTGAAGCTTTCTTT	13	NA	TRBV2	TRBJ1-1	many
CASSWGILSGGAANEQFF	TGTGCCAGCAGTTGGGGCATTTTAAGCGGGGGGGCCGCCAATGAGCAGTTCTTC	18	TRBD2	TRBV6-1	TRBJ2-1	few
CASSQGRGISPLHF	TGTGCCAGCAGCCAAGGAAGGGGTATCTCACCCCTCCACTTT	14	NA	TRBV14	TRBJ1-6	few
CASSEQGLNTEAFF	TGTGCCAGCAGCGAGCAGGGGTTAAACACTGAAGCTTTCTTT	14	NA	TRBV12-3/TRBV12-4	TRBJ1-1	many
CASSVSGGLYNEQFF	TGTGCCAGCAGCGTTAGCGGGGGGCTCTACAATGAGCAGTTCTTC	15	TRBD2	TRBV9	TRBJ2-1	NA
CSGGTSNEQFF	TGCAGCGGGGGGACTTCCAATGAGCAGTTCTTC	11	NA	TRBV29-1	TRBJ2-1	many
CATSFRFETGELFF	TGTGCCACCAGCTTCCGGTTCGAAACCGGGGAGCTGTTTTTT	14	NA	TRBV15	TRBJ2-2	NA
CASSAQTSGATQPLVTDTQYF	TGTGCCAGCAGCGCCCAGACTAGCGGGGCGACACAACCCTTAGTCACAGATACGCAGTATTTT	21	TRBD2	TRBV9	TRBJ2-3	NA
CASRGTGYEQYF	TGTGCCAGCAGGGGGACAGGCTACGAGCAGTACTTC	12	TRBD1	TRBV28	TRBJ2-7	many
CASSLTRTSGSTDTQYF	TGTGCCAGCAGTCTAACCCGGACTAGCGGGAGCACAGATACGCAGTATTTT	17	TRBD2	TRBV28	TRBJ2-3	many
CASSLIQGSTDTQYF	TGTGCCAGCAGTTTAATACAGGGCAGCACAGATACGCAGTATTTT	15	NA	TRBV28	TRBJ2-3	many
CASSLGRTEAREQFF	TGTGCCAGCAGCTTAGGTCGGACGGAGGCGAGGGAGCAGTTCTTC	15	NA	TRBV7-9	TRBJ2-1	few
CSAESGGPQETQFF	TGCAGTGCTGAAAGCGGGGGCCCCCAAGAGACCCAGTTCTTC	14	TRBD2	TRBV20-1	TRBJ2-1	NA
CASSERRGYTGELFF	TGTGCCAGCAGTGAACGTCGGGGTTACACCGGGGAGCTGTTTTTT	15	NA	TRBV2	TRBJ2-2	few
CASSLFMADTQYF	TGTGCCAGCAGCTTATTTATGGCAGATACGCAGTATTTT	13	NA	TRBV7-3	TRBJ2-3	many
CASSLVREGRSEQYF	TGTGCCAGCAGCTTAGTCCGGGAAGGGAGGAGCGAGCAGTACTTC	15	NA	TRBV7-9	TRBJ2-7	many
CSVEGPTDEETQYF	TGCAGCGTTGAGGGGCCCACAGACGAGGAGACCCAGTACTTC	14	NA	TRBV29-1	TRBJ2-5	many
CASSPRQMNTEAFF	TGTGCCAGCTCACCAAGACAGATGAACACTGAAGCTTTCTTT	14	NA	TRBV18	TRBJ1-1	many
CASRPWTVNYGYTF	TGTGCCAGCAGGCCCTGGACAGTCAACTATGGCTACACCTTC	14	NA	TRBV6-1	TRBJ1-2	many
CASSISDRASATEAFF	TGTGCCAGTAGTATCTCGGACAGGGCGAGCGCCACTGAAGCTTTCTTT	16	TRBD1	TRBV19	TRBJ1-1	many
CATRQGAREDTQYF	TGCGCCACAAGGCAGGGGGCGCGTGAAGATACGCAGTATTTT	14	TRBD1	TRBV5-1	TRBJ2-3	NA
CASSRRGTGATNEKLFF	TGTGCCAGCAGTCGGAGAGGAACAGGAGCAACTAATGAAAAACTGTTTTTT	17	NA	TRBV11-1	TRBJ1-4	many
CSARGPEGNTDTQYF	TGCAGTGCTAGAGGTCCAGAAGGGAACACAGATACGCAGTATTTT	15	NA	TRBV20-1	TRBJ2-3	many
CASSSPGTSVRNEQFF	TGTGCCAGTAGTTCCCCCGGGACTAGCGTCCGCAATGAGCAGTTCTTC	16	TRBD2	TRBV19	TRBJ2-1	many